This T cell receptor (beta chain) came from a study of technical replicates of blood from several donors. The assay was immunoSEQ multiplex PCR, and TCRdb's table has in-frame clones only and misses some. The table lists approximately 78,000 clones, 95% to 96% of them singletons. The CDR3 extends over 13 amino acids. V was cut by 2 bases and J by 0 bases, with 4 bases left in between. The germline CDR1 and CDR2 sequences are LNHNV and YYDKDF (reference sequence). The origin of this receptor is a human donor in good health. Sequencing was done on a sample of T cells isolated from PBMCs. The rearrangement joins TRBV15 to TRBJ1-1; D call uncertain. The CDR3 protein is CATSRSVNTEAFF. The CDR3 region has the DNA TGTGCCACCAGCAGATCCGTGAACACTGAAGCTTTCTTT.